This is a list of T cell receptor beta chains from one sample in a study of sequential checkpoint blockade in melanoma. Clones were sequenced by immunoSEQ multiplex PCR, and TCRdb holds only the in-frame ones, with some missing. There are around 18,000 clones in the sample; roughly 66% occur only once, and approximately 19% lies in the top ten. The sample was CD8+ T cells sorted from blood (inferred from file names), taken from a patient given nivolumab and ipilimumab in sequence. These receptors were taken from a human donor with melanoma. CDR3s include the opening cysteine and the closing phenylalanine or tryptophan. Fields, in order: CDR3 DNA, CDR3 protein, clone size, J gene, D gene, V gene. A D gene is named only where the DNA matches it firmly. Clone sizes are given selectively: once, few, many, or a class where the clone is expanded.

TGTGCCAGCAGCGTAGTATATGGCGGGAGGGAGCAGTTCTTC	CASSVVYGGREQFF	few	TRBJ2-1	TRBD2	TRBV9
TGTGCCAGCAGCGTAGGCCCCTTAGTGGGACTAGCGGGAGCCCTCTTATACGAGCAGTACTTC	CASSVGPLVGLAGALLYEQYF	-	TRBJ2-7	TRBD2	TRBV9
TGCGCCAGCAGCTCGTTAGCCGGGACACAAAACACCGGGGAGCTGTTTTTT	CASSSLAGTQNTGELFF	-	TRBJ2-2	-	TRBV5-1
TGTGCCAGCAGCCCATTCATCAGGGCCGCCTTAGAAAAACTGTTTTTT	CASSPFIRAALEKLFF	-	TRBJ1-4	-	TRBV28
TGTGCCAGCAGACGTAAGACAGGGAGCCCGAACACCGGGGAGCTGTTTTTT	CASRRKTGSPNTGELFF	-	TRBJ2-2	TRBD1	TRBV7-9
TGTGCCAGCAGCACACTACGGACAGGGGACCACAATGAGCAGTTCTTC	CASSTLRTGDHNEQFF	-	TRBJ2-1	TRBD1	TRBV9
TGTGCCTGGATTACCGAAACCGGCCGGGTAGAAGCTTTCTTT	CAWITETGRVEAFF	-	TRBJ1-1	-	TRBV30
TGCGCCAGCAGCCAAGTGGCCGAAAGCTCCTACGAGCAGTACTTC	CASSQVAESSYEQYF	-	TRBJ2-7	-	TRBV4-3
TGTGCCAGCACTCCTACGGGACAAAACTACAATGAGCAGTTCTTC	CASTPTGQNYNEQFF	-	TRBJ2-1	-	TRBV9
TGTGCCAGCAGAATCAATATCAGGGGGTTTTCCTACGAGCAGTACTTC	CASRINIRGFSYEQYF	once	TRBJ2-7	TRBD1	TRBV28
TGTGCCAGCATCAAAGCGGGGGGCCGGGAGACCCAGTACTTC	CASIKAGGRETQYF	-	TRBJ2-5	TRBD2	TRBV6-5
TGCAGCGTTGAGCGTACCCCTACCGCGGGAGCCTTCGATGAGCAGTTCTTC	CSVERTPTAGAFDEQFF	once	TRBJ2-1	TRBD2	TRBV29-1
TGTGCCAGCAGCCATCGACAGAACTCCTACGAGCAGTACTTC	CASSHRQNSYEQYF	few	TRBJ2-7	-	TRBV7-9
TGTGCCAGCAGTTACTGGAGGACAGGGAATGAGCAGTTCTTC	CASSYWRTGNEQFF	-	TRBJ2-1	TRBD1	TRBV6-5
TGTGCCAGCAGCTTATGGGGGGGACGGGCTGAAGCTTTCTTT	CASSLWGGRAEAFF	-	TRBJ1-1	-	TRBV5-4
TGTGCCAGCAGTCCTGGACAGGGTTGGGCCAAAAACATTCAGTACTTC	CASSPGQGWAKNIQYF	few	TRBJ2-4	TRBD1	TRBV27
TGTGCCAGCAGCCCGACAGGGGAGCTATACGAGCAGTACTTC	CASSPTGELYEQYF	-	TRBJ2-7	TRBD1	TRBV7-7
TGTGCCAGCGCGACATATCTCTCCTACGAGCAGTACTTC	CASATYLSYEQYF	-	TRBJ2-7	-	TRBV6-6
TGTGCCAGCAGCCTGGACACAAATGAGCAGTTCTTC	CASSLDTNEQFF	-	TRBJ2-1	-	TRBV5-4
TGTGCCAGCAGTTTCCTTGGGGGGGCCTACGAGCAGTACTTC	CASSFLGGAYEQYF	-	TRBJ2-7	TRBD2	TRBV27
TGTGCCAGCAGCGTTGAGGACAGGTATAATCAGCCCCAGCATTTT	CASSVEDRYNQPQHF	once	TRBJ1-5	TRBD1	TRBV9
TGTGCCAGCAGAGCTCAGGGGTTTCAGCCCCAGCATTTT	CASRAQGFQPQHF	-	TRBJ1-5	-	TRBV6-5
TGTGCCAGCAGTTTGCCCTCGCGAGGAATCGGTTTCTACGAGCAGTACTTC	CASSLPSRGIGFYEQYF	medium-sized	TRBJ2-7	-	TRBV28
TGCGCCAGCAGCCCATCACTGACAGGATCCTACGAGCAGTACTTC	CASSPSLTGSYEQYF	few	TRBJ2-7	-	TRBV7-7
TGTGCCAGCAATCAGCGGGAGTTTATTTTAGAGACCCAGTACTTC	CASNQREFILETQYF	-	TRBJ2-5	TRBD2	TRBV6-5
TGCGCCAGCAGCTTGACTAGCGGGGGGCTAGCCTCCTACAATGAGCAGTTCTTC	CASSLTSGGLASYNEQFF	-	TRBJ2-1	TRBD2	TRBV5-1
TGTGCCAGCAGTTCCCGACAGGGCAATCAGCCCCAGCATTTT	CASSSRQGNQPQHF	-	TRBJ1-5	-	TRBV27
TGCGCCAGCAGGGGTGGGAGCTTGGAGGAGACCCAGTACTTC	CASRGGSLEETQYF	once	TRBJ2-5	-	TRBV5-1
TGTGCCAGCAGCTTGGGCTCCTTGGGGAGTCACACTGAAGCTTTCTTT	CASSLGSLGSHTEAFF	-	TRBJ1-1	-	TRBV5-6
TGCGCCAGCAGCCCGATCACCGGGGGGCAGTATGCTTTCTTT	CASSPITGGQYAFF	-	TRBJ1-1	-	TRBV4-1